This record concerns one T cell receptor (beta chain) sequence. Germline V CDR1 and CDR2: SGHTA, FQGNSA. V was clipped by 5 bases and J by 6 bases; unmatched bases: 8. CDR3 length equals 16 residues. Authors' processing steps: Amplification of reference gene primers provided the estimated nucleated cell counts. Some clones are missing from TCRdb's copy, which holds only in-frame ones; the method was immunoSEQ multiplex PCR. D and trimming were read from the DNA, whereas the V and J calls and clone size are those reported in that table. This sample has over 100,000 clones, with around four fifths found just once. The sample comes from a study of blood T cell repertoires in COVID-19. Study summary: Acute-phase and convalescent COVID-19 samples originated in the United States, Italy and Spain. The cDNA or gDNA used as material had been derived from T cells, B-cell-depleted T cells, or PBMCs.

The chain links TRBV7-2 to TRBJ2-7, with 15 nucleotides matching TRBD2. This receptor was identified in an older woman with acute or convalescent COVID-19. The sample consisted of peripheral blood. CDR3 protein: CASSGGTSGGSSEQYF. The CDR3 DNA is TGTGCCAGCAGCGGAGGGACTAGCGGGGGGTCTAGCGAGCAGTACTTC.